The 30 T cell receptor beta chains reported below all come from one sample, sequenced in a study of T cell changes during pregnancy in multiple sclerosis. TCRdb's table, derived via immunoSEQ multiplex PCR, lists solely in-frame clones and lacks some. Of around 77,000 clones in the sample, more than 90% were seen once. Source: peripheral blood, taken in the third trimester of pregnancy. These receptors were collected from a female donor with multiple sclerosis, enrolled in a pregnancy study.

The rearrangement joins TRBV5-6 to TRBJ2-5; 9 nucleotides match TRBD2. The assigned J gene may be wrong: the sequence end matches TRBJ2-7 better. Germline assignment: CDR1 SGHDT and CDR2 YYEEEE. CDR3 length: 15 residues. The CDR3 nucleotides read TGTGCCAGCAGCCCGGAGCTGGGACTAGCCCACGAGCAGTACTTC. This encodes CASSPELGLAHEQYF.

The chain is built from TRBV11-3 and TRBJ2-1; 10 bases fit TRBD2. This CDR3 is 14 amino acids long. Germline lookup yields CDR1 SGHNT and CDR2 YENEEA. Germline trimming cut 6 bases from V and 5 bases from J; bases unmatched to any gene: 4. Here the CDR3 DNA reads TGTGCCAGCAGTCGACTAGCGGGCGACAATGAGCAGTTCTTC. It specifies CASSRLAGDNEQFF.

This clone was picked up one time. The chain recombines TRBV2 with TRBJ2-7; a possible D gene is TRBD2 (5 bases). CDR1 and CDR2 from the germline V gene are SNHLY and FYNNEI. The germline V and J ends were trimmed by 4 bases and 7 bases, with 8 bases remaining between them. The CDR3 has 11 amino acids. The CDR3 is CASSVTREQYF. For the CDR3, the DNA is TGTGCCAGCAGTGTTACTAGGGAGCAGTACTTC.

This sequence joins TRBV5-6 and TRBJ2-7, with a tentative D call TRBD2 (5 bases). Germline V gene sequence: CDR1 SGHDT, CDR2 YYEEEE. CDR3 length: 14 amino acids. The V and J ends lost 0 bases and 0 bases respectively, with 7 bases between them. This chain's CDR3 is CASSLAGVSYEQYF. The CDR3 DNA sequence: TGTGCCAGCAGCTTGGCCGGGGTCTCCTACGAGCAGTACTTC.

J is TRBJ2-1 and V is TRBV27, with no clear D. The CDR3 is 16 amino acids. V shed 0 bases and J shed 0 bases, with 9 bases lying between them. Germline CDR1 reads MNHEY; CDR2 reads SMNVEV (reference sequence). CDR3 sequence: CASSLSSRHSYNEQFF. CDR3 sequence (DNA): TGTGCCAGCAGTTTATCGAGCAGACACTCCTACAATGAGCAGTTCTTC.

This chain connects TRBV5-6 to TRBJ1-5; 8 nucleotides agree with TRBD1. The CDR3 contains 16 residues. V shed 3 bases and J 2 bases; nucleotides not matched to a gene: 7. Germline lookup yields CDR1 SGHDT and CDR2 YYEEEE. CDR3 protein: CASSSDQGAGNQPQHF. CDR3 DNA sequence: TGTGCCAGCAGCTCCGATCAGGGGGCTGGCAATCAGCCCCAGCATTTT. Full variable domain (rest looked up from reference TRBV5-6 and TRBJ1-5): DAGVTQSPTHLIKTRGQQVTLRCSPKSGHDTVSWYQQALGQGPQFIFQYYEEEERQRGNFPDRFSGHQFPNYSSELNVNALLLGDSALYLCASSSDQGAGNQPQHFGDGTRLSIL.

V is TRBV6-1 and J is TRBJ2-7, with 7 bases that match TRBD1. This CDR3 has 14 residues. Germline V gene lookup returns CDR1 MNHNS and CDR2 SASEGT. After removal of 6 bases from V and 3 bases from J, the junction contained 8 bases not matched to a gene. CDR3 sequence (DNA): TGTGCCAGCAGGCCCATAGGGGGCGGCTACGAGCAGTACTTC. This codes for CASRPIGGGYEQYF.

This chain joins TRBV29-1 and TRBJ1-1; possibly TRBD1 for D (5 bases). The germline gives CDR1 SQVTM, CDR2 ANQGSEA. Trimming left V 2 bases short and J 1 base short, with 8 bases between. CDR3 length: 13 amino acids. The CDR3 region has the DNA TGCAGCGTTGAATTACAGGAGAACACTGAAGCTTTCTTT. Its translation: CSVELQENTEAFF.

The CDR3 DNA reads TGTGCCAGCAGCTCGGGACTAGCGGGAGTCAATGAGCAGTTCTTC. It encodes CASSSGLAGVNEQFF. The J gene is TRBJ2-1, the V gene TRBV7-9, with 14 bases aligning to TRBD2. Germline CDR1 and CDR2: SEHNR and FQNEAQ (reference sequence). V lost 4 bases to trimming and J lost 6 bases; unmatched junction nucleotides: 2. This CDR3 region has 15 residues.

V is TRBV6-6 and J is TRBJ2-7; D may be TRBD2 (5 bases). Trimming took 4 bases from V and 1 from J, leaving 11 bases between them. Germline CDR1 is MNHNY and CDR2 is SVGAGI (reference sequence). This CDR3 has 14 residues. The chain's CDR3 is CASSSAVESYEQYF. DNA of the CDR3: TGTGCCAGCAGTTCAGCGGTCGAGTCCTACGAGCAGTACTTC.

V and J are TRBV29-1 and TRBJ2-7; the D is unclear. The CDR3 covers 12 residues. In germline, CDR1 is SQVTM, CDR2 ANQGSEA. Trimming shortened V by 5 bases and J by 2 bases, and 10 bases separated the two germline ends. Here the CDR3 reads CSVRNSPYEQYF. The CDR3 coding sequence is TGCAGCGTTAGAAACAGTCCCTACGAGCAGTACTTC.

The chain recombines TRBV7-9 with TRBJ2-3; 9 positions agree with TRBD1. V dropped 3 bases and J dropped 0; count of bases not matched to a gene: 7. This CDR3 spans 17 amino acids. Per germline, CDR1 SEHNR and CDR2 FQNEAQ (reference sequence). The CDR3 nucleotides are TGTGCCAGCAGCTTCCCGGACAGGGGAGGTAGCACAGATACGCAGTATTTT. Protein product: CASSFPDRGGSTDTQYF.

The rearrangement links TRBV9 to TRBJ1-4, with 8 positions matching TRBD1. Germline loops: CDR1 SGDLS, CDR2 YYNGEE. This CDR3 contains 16 residues. Unmatched junction bases numbered 4, after V lost 0 bases and J lost 3 bases. The DNA of the CDR3 is TGTGCCAGCAGCGTAGACAGGGGGGCGGCTAATGAAAAACTGTTTTTT. Amino acids: CASSVDRGAANEKLFF. Complete variable domain (other parts from reference TRBV9 and TRBJ1-4): DSGVTQTPKHLITATGQRVTLRCSPRSGDLSVYWYQQSLDQGLQFLIQYYNGEERAKGNILERFSAQQFPDLHSELNLSSLELGDSALYFCASSVDRGAANEKLFFGSGTQLSVL.

The J gene is TRBJ1-1, the V gene TRBV5-1, with TRBD1 identical over 10 bases. The V gene end was trimmed by 6 bases and the J gene end by 1 base; junction bases not matched to a gene: 3. Germline assignment: CDR1 SGHRS and CDR2 YFSETQ. There are 14 residues in the CDR3. The CDR3 loop reads CASTGQGGNTEAFF. CDR3 coding DNA: TGCGCCAGCACTGGACAGGGGGGGAACACTGAAGCTTTCTTT.

About this clone itself: One end of the junction does not line up with germline, which may come from a read error. The chain has TRBV7-7 and TRBJ2-5, with D possibly TRBD2 on 6 matching bases. This CDR3 comprises 14 residues. Germline assignment: CDR1 SSHAT and CDR2 FNYEAQ (reference sequence). The CDR3 DNA sequence: TGTGCTAGCAGCTTAAGAGCGGGCCAAGAGACCCAGTACTTC. Protein product: CASSLRAGQETQYF.

This clone was picked up a small number of times. The chain links TRBV19 to TRBJ1-1; a possible D gene is TRBD1 (5 bases). CDR1 LNHDA and CDR2 SQIVND come from the germline V gene (reference sequence). This CDR3 comprises 13 residues. Deletions cut 0 bases from V and 3 bases from J, with 5 bases between. This CDR3 is CASSIDRDTEAFF. CDR3 DNA sequence: TGTGCCAGTAGTATAGACAGGGACACTGAAGCTTTCTTT.

The CDR3 protein is CASSLAGGGSDIQYF. The CDR3 nucleotides read TGTGCCAGCAGCTTAGCGGGAGGGGGTTCGGACATTCAGTACTTC. The chain carries TRBV7-9 and TRBJ2-4; D perhaps matches TRBD2 (7 bases). V was shortened by 0 bases and J by 8 bases, with 14 bases between the two germline ends. The CDR3 runs to 15 residues. From germline, CDR1 is SEHNR and CDR2 FQNEAQ (reference sequence).

The V call is TRBV23-1, the J call TRBJ2-1; tentative D call: TRBD2 (6 bases). TRBV23-1 is designated an ORF whose function remains uncertain. The CDR3 runs to 18 residues. The V and J ends lost 3 bases and 6 bases respectively, with 24 bases between them. CDR3 coding DNA: TGCGCCAGCAGTCATGTGCGGGACGGTTGGGGTTTAAGCAATGAGCAGTTCTTC. This gives the protein CASSHVRDGWGLSNEQFF.

This sequence joins TRBV30 and TRBJ2-7; 8 bases map to TRBD1. With V trimmed by 3 bases and J by 5 bases, 9 bases remained unmatched. This CDR3 has 14 amino acids. CDR1 is GTSNPN, CDR2 SVGIG, per germline (reference sequence). The CDR3: CAWSLSDRANEQYF. Written as DNA, the CDR3 is TGTGCCTGGAGCCTCTCGGACAGGGCAAACGAGCAGTACTTC.

For the CDR3, the DNA is TGTGCCAGCTCACCATCCCGGGACAGGGCCTACGAGCAGTACTTC. It specifies CASSPSRDRAYEQYF. V is TRBV18 and J is TRBJ2-7; 9 bases fit TRBD1. This CDR3 is built from 15 residues. V shed 2 bases, J shed 2 bases, and the junction held 4 bases outside the gene matches. The germline V gene has CDR1 KGHSH and CDR2 LQKENI.

The chain carries TRBV6-5 and TRBJ1-1; a possible D gene is TRBD1 (5 bases). The V and J ends lost 5 bases and 7 bases respectively, with 17 bases between them. Germline CDR1 is MNHEY and CDR2 is SVGAGI. The CDR3 is 14 amino acids. The CDR3 region has the DNA TGTGCCAGCAGTCTCTCGCTTAACGGGGGTGAAGCTTTCTTT. Its protein is CASSLSLNGGEAFF.

The gene calls are TRBV5-1 and TRBJ1-1, with 7 nucleotides matching TRBD1. CDR1 and CDR2 (germline): SGHRS, YFSETQ. The CDR3 loop spans 14 amino acids. The V and J ends lost 3 bases and 7 bases, in that order; junction bases with no gene match: 9. The CDR3 reads CASSSGTEDVEAFF. The CDR3 DNA reads as TGCGCCAGCAGCTCCGGGACAGAGGACGTTGAAGCTTTCTTT.

This chain connects TRBV7-2 to TRBJ2-3, with D perhaps TRBD2 (5 bases). The V gene lost 5 bases and the J gene lost 1 base, with 19 bases spanning the gap. Germline CDR1 SGHTA, CDR2 FQGNSA. CDR3 length: 17 residues. The CDR3 loop is CASSLGPRTRRTDTQYF. The CDR3 bases are TGTGCCAGCAGCCTCGGACCTCGTACTAGACGCACAGATACGCAGTATTTT. Full variable domain (rest looked up from reference TRBV7-2 and TRBJ2-3): GAGVSQSPSNKVTEKGKDVELRCDPISGHTALYWYRQSLGQGLEFLIYFQGNSAPDKSGLPSDRFSAERTGGSVSTLTIQRTQQEDSAVYLCASSLGPRTRRTDTQYFGPGTRLTVL.

V gene TRBV7-2 combines with J gene TRBJ2-7; 8 bases agree with TRBD2. The junction had 14 bases not matched to a gene; V was cut back by 7 bases and J by 3 bases. Per the germline V gene, CDR1 is SGHTA and CDR2 is FQGNSA. This CDR3 contains 16 residues. The chain's CDR3 is CASNRGGSDPFYEQYF. Here the CDR3 DNA reads TGTGCCAGCAATCGGGGGGGCAGTGATCCCTTCTACGAGCAGTACTTC.

The chain combines TRBV5-1 with TRBJ2-7, with 8 bases fitting TRBD2. Losses at the gene ends were 0 bases for V and 3 bases for J; bases not matched to a gene: 8. Germline V gene lookup returns CDR1 SGHRS and CDR2 YFSETQ. The CDR3 covers 16 residues. The CDR3 spells CASSLGGRNLGYEQYF. The CDR3 DNA follows: TGCGCCAGCAGCTTGGGCGGGAGGAATTTGGGCTACGAGCAGTACTTC.

The CDR3 bases are TGTGCCAGCAGCGTAGAGGGGACTAGCGGGAGGGCCACAGATACGCAGTATTTT. Its translation is CASSVEGTSGRATDTQYF. The chain is built from TRBV9 and TRBJ2-3; 16 positions match TRBD2. CDR1 and CDR2 from the germline V gene are SGDLS and YYNGEE. This CDR3 is built from 18 residues. Unmatched junction bases numbered 3, after V lost 0 bases and J lost 2 bases.

The genes are TRBV5-1 and TRBJ1-2; 10 positions agree with TRBD1. The CDR3 covers 14 residues. CDR1 and CDR2 from the germline V gene are SGHRS and YFSETQ. V lost 3 bases to trimming and J lost 8 bases; unmatched junction nucleotides: 7. The CDR3 is CASSSDRGEYGYTF. Written as DNA, the CDR3 is TGCGCCAGCAGCTCGGACAGGGGGGAGTACGGCTACACCTTC.

This rearrangement joins TRBV11-3 to TRBJ2-3, with D maybe TRBD1 (6 bases). The CDR3 spans 15 residues. Trimming removed 0 bases at V and 2 bases at J, with 9 bases between. Germline lookup yields CDR1 SGHNT and CDR2 YENEEA. The DNA for the CDR3 is TGTGCCAGCAGCTTAGACGGACAGTACACAGATACGCAGTATTTT. The encoded protein is CASSLDGQYTDTQYF.

The chain couples TRBV5-4 to TRBJ2-1, with a possible D match to TRBD2 (5 bases). Trimming stripped 6 bases from V and 8 bases from J, with 15 bases between. This CDR3 has 13 residues. Per the germline V gene, CDR1 is SGHNT and CDR2 is YYREEE (reference sequence). The CDR3 region is CASTRWMRDEQFF. The CDR3 region has the DNA TGTGCCAGCACCCGATGGATGAGGGATGAGCAGTTCTTC.

The chain recombines TRBV28 with TRBJ1-1; 7 nucleotides line up with TRBD1. Germline V gives CDR1 MDHEN, CDR2 SYDVKM. Losses at the gene ends were 7 bases for V and 1 base for J; bases not matched to a gene: 3. This CDR3 has 13 residues. CDR3: CASKGQSNTEAFF. Here the CDR3 DNA reads TGTGCCAGCAAGGGACAGTCGAACACTGAAGCTTTCTTT.